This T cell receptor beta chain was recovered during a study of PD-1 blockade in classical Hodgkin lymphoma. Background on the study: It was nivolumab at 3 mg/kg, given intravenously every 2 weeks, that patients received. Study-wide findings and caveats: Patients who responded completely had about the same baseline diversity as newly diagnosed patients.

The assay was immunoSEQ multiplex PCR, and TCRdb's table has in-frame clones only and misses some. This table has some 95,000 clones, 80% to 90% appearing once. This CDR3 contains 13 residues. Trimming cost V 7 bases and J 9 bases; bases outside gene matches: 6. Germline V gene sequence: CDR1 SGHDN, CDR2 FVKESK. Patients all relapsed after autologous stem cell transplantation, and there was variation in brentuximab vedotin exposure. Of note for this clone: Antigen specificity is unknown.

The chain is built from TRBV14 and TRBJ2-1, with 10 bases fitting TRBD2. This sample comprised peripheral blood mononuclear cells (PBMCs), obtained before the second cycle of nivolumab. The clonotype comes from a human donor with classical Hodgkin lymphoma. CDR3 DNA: TGTGCCAGCATACGAAGCGGGAGGGGTGAGCAGTTCTTC. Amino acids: CASIRSGRGEQFF.